This section outlines one T cell receptor beta chain sequence together with its context. Its antigen remains unidentified. These data originate in a study of shared clonotypes between healthy human individuals. Generated by immunoSEQ multiplex PCR, the TCRdb table keeps only in-frame clones and is missing some. The sample shows approximately 240,000 clones, 50% to 75% of them seen only once. The V gene's germline CDR1 is SNHLY and CDR2 FYNNEI. V lost 6 bases and J lost 3, with 11 bases in between. This CDR3 region has 14 residues. Study observations and caveats: Among non-shared clonotypes, generation probabilities were lower than among those shared by all four donors. Among the subsets, naive ones generally showed larger estimated richness than memory ones.

Sequenced material: memory CD4+ T cells sorted from blood. Subset in this sample: CD45RA-negative fraction. The chain is built from TRBV2 and TRBJ1-4; D is possibly TRBD1 (5 bases). The clonotype was recovered from a young man in good health. CDR3: CASSATGPNEKLFF. CDR3 sequence (DNA): TGTGCCAGCAGCGCAACGGGGCCTAATGAAAAACTGTTTTTT.